One and the same sample provided the 18 T cell receptor beta chains below, sequenced in a study of CD8 T cells in ankylosing spondylitis (dated by TCRdb to the late 2010s). Broader findings and caveats from the paper: Blood from ankylosing spondylitis patients appeared to be characterized by a TCR beta motif composed of about 8 highly homologous amino acid variants.

These TCRs are of unknown antigen specificity. Preparation of the library involved 5' RACE. These reads were obtained on an Illumina HiSeq 2500. TCRdb reprocessing: public reads trimmed at Q25 with fastp, clones called with MiXCR, in-frame beta chains kept. Every entry covers one CDR3 protein and lists the most common genes and DNA from its rows. Recorded for this sample are a few hundred thousand distinct CDR3 sequences; approximately 20% of them occurred a single time. The ten largest clones capture about 15% of the sample. Sequencing was carried out using blood, either unsorted or a sorted T cell fraction (not recorded which). Receptors were obtained from a male donor with ankylosing spondylitis.

The chain carries TRBV21-1 and TRBJ2-6. TRBV21-1 is given as a pseudogene. This CDR3 has 17 residues. CDR3 residues: CASSQAGTRSGANVLTF. The DNA for the CDR3 is TGTGCCAGCAGCCAAGCGGGCACTCGCTCTGGGGCCAACGTCCTGACTTTC.

This clonotype has just a few counts. The V call is TRBV18, the J call TRBJ2-1, with D uncertain. CDR3 length: 16 residues. Germline CDR1 KGHSH, CDR2 LQKENI. V lost 5 bases and J lost 2, with 16 bases in between. The CDR3 spells CASSSLGSGAYNEQFF. DNA for the CDR3: TGTGCCAGCTCATCCCTAGGGTCCGGCGCCTACAATGAGCAGTTCTTC.

The CDR3 DNA reads TGTGCCAGCACGCATAGCGGGAGGAACTACGAGCAGTACTTC. The encoded protein is CASTHSGRNYEQYF. The chain employs TRBV3-1 and TRBJ2-7; 10 bases fit TRBD2. The CDR3 sequence is 14 residues long. Germline V gives CDR1 LGHDT, CDR2 YNNKEL (reference sequence). With V trimmed by 7 bases and J by 3 bases, 6 bases remained unmatched.

The chain carries TRBV7-3 and TRBJ2-2; D remains ambiguous. This CDR3 comprises 14 residues. Per the germline V gene, CDR1 is SGHTA and CDR2 is FQGTGA. The V gene lost 1 base and the J gene lost 6 bases, with 9 bases spanning the gap. In nucleotides, the CDR3 is TGTGCCAGCAGCTTAAGGGTCGGATCCGGGGAGCTGTTTTTT. As protein: CASSLRVGSGELFF.

This clonotype came up a few times. The CDR3 is CASSQGQGNSPLHF. The CDR3 DNA reads as TGCGCCAGCAGCCAGGGACAGGGTAATTCACCCCTCCACTTT. The chain has TRBV5-1 and TRBJ1-6; 9 bases agree with TRBD1. The J segment lost 6 bases and the V segment lost 4 bases, leaving 2 bases of the junction unmatched. This CDR3 region has 14 residues. The germline CDR1 and CDR2 sequences are SGHRS and YFSETQ.

This clonotype occurred a few times. The chain's CDR3 is CASSLEPDRLSSSQHF. The CDR3 bases are TGCGCCAGCAGCTTGGAACCTGACAGACTCAGCTCTTCCCAGCATTTT. The V and J genes are TRBV5-1 and TRBJ1-5, with D possibly TRBD1 on 5 matching bases. Between the trimmed V and J ends, which lost 0 bases and 11 bases, there was a span of 21 bases. Germline assignment: CDR1 SGHRS and CDR2 YFSETQ. The CDR3 is made up of 16 amino acids.

The chain is built from TRBV20-1 and TRBJ2-7; TRBD1 matches at 9 bases. The CDR3 sequence is 14 residues long. Per the germline V gene, CDR1 is DFQATT and CDR2 is SNEGSKA (reference sequence). V was clipped by 6 bases and J by 2 bases; unmatched bases: 8. CDR3 region: CSAQTGQGAYEQYF. In nucleotides, the CDR3 is TGCAGTGCGCAGACGGGACAGGGAGCCTACGAGCAGTACTTC.

The chain is built from TRBV7-3 and TRBJ2-1, with TRBD2 identical over 13 bases. The CDR3 totals 16 residues. V lost 2 bases and J lost 5; bases outside the gene matches: 3. The germline V gene has CDR1 SGHTA and CDR2 FQGTGA. CDR3 protein: CASSLLGLAGNNEQFF. The CDR3 DNA reads TGTGCCAGCAGCTTACTGGGACTAGCGGGGAACAATGAGCAGTTCTTC.

The rearrangement joins TRBV19 to TRBJ1-2; tentatively, D is TRBD1 (5 bases). V lost 4 bases and J 8 bases, leaving 17 bases between the germline ends. The CDR3 has 14 amino acids. The germline V gene has CDR1 LNHDA and CDR2 SQIVND (reference sequence). DNA for the CDR3: TGTGCCAGTAGTACCTTTGACGGGGCCCGCGGCTACACCTTC. Encoded protein: CASSTFDGARGYTF. Full variable domain (remainder filled in from reference TRBV19 and TRBJ1-2): DGGITQSPKYLFRKEGQNVTLSCEQNLNHDAMYWYRQDPGQGLRLIYYSQIVNDFQKGDIAEGYSVSREKKESFPLTVTSAQKNPTAFYLCASSTFDGARGYTFGSGTRLTVV.

In this sample, this clonotype turned up a few times. V usage is TRBV27 and J usage is TRBJ1-2, with D possibly being TRBD1 (6 bases). CDR1 and CDR2 from the germline V gene are MNHEY and SMNVEV (reference sequence). The CDR3 spans 12 residues. V gave up 6 bases and J gave up 4 bases, with 9 bases separating them. The CDR3 bases are TGTGCCAGCAGAACAGGGTTCTATGGCTACACCTTC. Its translation: CASRTGFYGYTF.

V and J are TRBV2 and TRBJ2-1; 8 bases are shared with TRBD2. J lost 4 bases, V lost 6 bases, and 2 bases had no gene match. The V gene's germline CDR1 is SNHLY and CDR2 FYNNEI. There are 13 residues in the CDR3. The CDR3 nucleotides are TGTGCCAGCAGGACGGGAGGGTACAATGAGCAGTTCTTC. It is translated as CASRTGGYNEQFF.

The chain couples TRBV5-4 to TRBJ2-2; tentative D call: TRBD1 (6 bases). Germline V gene data show CDR1 as SGHNT and CDR2 as YYREEE (reference sequence). The ends were cut back, 1 base at V and 1 base at J, with 8 bases in the middle. This CDR3 contains 15 residues. The chain's CDR3 is CASSLTGLNTGELFF. The CDR3 DNA sequence: TGTGCCAGCAGCTTGACAGGGTTGAACACCGGGGAGCTGTTTTTT.

This chain uses TRBV3-1 with TRBJ2-3, with D maybe TRBD2 (6 bases). Germline V gives CDR1 LGHDT, CDR2 YNNKEL (reference sequence). The CDR3 is made up of 18 amino acids. The V end was cut by 2 bases, the J end by 2 bases, with 20 bases between. The CDR3 DNA reads as TGTGCCAGCAGCCAATCCCCCGTTGGGCGGGGAACCACAGATACGCAGTATTTT. Translation gives CASSQSPVGRGTTDTQYF.

This clonotype has just a few counts. This sequence joins TRBV6-2 or TRBV6-3 and TRBJ2-7, with 11 bases fitting TRBD2. Germline CDR1 MNHEY, CDR2 SVGEGT. The CDR3 has 15 amino acids. V trimming: 6 bases; J trimming: 0 bases; junction bases outside the gene matches: 4. The DNA for the CDR3 is TGTGCCAGCAGGCAACTAGCGGGAGCCTCCTACGAGCAGTACTTC. This codes for CASRQLAGASYEQYF.

The genes are TRBV14 and TRBJ1-4; a weak D match, TRBD1 (6 bases). Germline V lookup: CDR1 SGHDN, CDR2 FVKESK. V lost 0 bases, J lost 8 bases, and 13 bases lay in between. The length of the CDR3 is 15 residues. The CDR3 sequence: CASSQDPQGREKLFF. The CDR3 nucleotides read TGTGCCAGCAGCCAAGATCCGCAGGGGAGGGAAAAACTGTTTTTT.

This clonotype was counted ten times or more. The junction differs from germline at one of its ends, possibly a read error. V gene TRBV5-1 combines with J gene TRBJ2-3; either TRBD1 or TRBD2 may fit D (5 bases each). There are 14 residues in the CDR3. The germline gives CDR1 SGHRS, CDR2 YFSETQ. The CDR3 sequence: CASSLGTSTDTQYF. CDR3 nucleotide sequence: TGTGCCAGCAGTTTGGGGACCTCCACAGATACGCAGTATTTT.

The rearrangement joins TRBV7-2 to TRBJ1-3; D unclear. The CDR3 sequence is 14 residues long. CDR1 and CDR2 (germline): SGHTA, FQGNSA. The germline V and J ends were trimmed by 5 bases and 0 bases, with 8 bases remaining between them. The DNA for the CDR3 is TGTGCCAGCAGCAAAGAGGTCTCTGGAAACACCATATATTTT. It encodes CASSKEVSGNTIYF.

This clonotype was seen at least ten times. The V call is TRBV29-1, the J call TRBJ2-7; TRBD2 is a possible D gene (5 bases). The CDR3 has 14 residues. Trimming shortened V by 4 bases and J by 10 bases, and 23 bases separated the two germline ends. Per the germline V gene, CDR1 is SQVTM and CDR2 is ANQGSEA. The CDR3 region is CSVAFPGTPTNQYF. The CDR3 coding sequence is TGCAGCGTTGCCTTTCCGGGAACTCCTACGAATCAGTACTTC.